These 8 T cell receptor beta chains share one sample of origin, sequenced in a study of cytomegalovirus exposure and HLA in healthy donors. The protocol was immunoSEQ multiplex PCR, while the TCRdb copy is restricted to in-frame clones and leaves out a portion. The table has about 240,000 clones, 86% seen once; the top ten hold 1% to 1.5%. Source material: PBMCs. Receptor source: a woman aged 25-40 years in good health and CMV-seropositive.

The genes are TRBV4-1 and TRBJ1-1, with TRBD1 identical over 7 bases. CDR3 size: 13 residues. Germline trimming cut 4 bases from V and 10 bases from J; bases unmatched to any gene: 9. Germline CDR1 reads MGHRA; CDR2 reads YSYEKL. The CDR3 DNA follows: TGCGCCAGCAGCCGCTTGGCGACAGGGTTAGCTTTCTTT. Protein: CASSRLATGLAFF.

The chain recombines TRBV19 with TRBJ1-5; the D is unclear. The CDR3 runs 13 residues. V lost 6 bases, J lost 1 base, and 7 bases lay in between. The germline gives CDR1 LNHDA, CDR2 SQIVND (reference sequence). CDR3 nucleotides: TGTGCCAGTAGCCCGCTAAGCAATCAGCCCCAGCATTTT. It is translated as CASSPLSNQPQHF.

This chain links TRBV6-1 with TRBJ2-1; 9 bases are a match to TRBD2. Germline lookup yields CDR1 MNHNS and CDR2 SASEGT. Trimming removed 4 bases from V and 8 bases from J; junction bases left unmatched: 12. CDR3 size: 16 residues. The CDR3 sequence: CASSADEGLALHEQFF. In nucleotides, the CDR3 is TGTGCCAGCAGTGCCGACGAAGGACTAGCGCTCCATGAGCAGTTCTTC.

The chain carries TRBV19 and TRBJ1-1, with D tentatively TRBD1 (6 bases). The CDR3 loop spans 14 amino acids. The V gene's germline CDR1 is LNHDA and CDR2 SQIVND (reference sequence). V was pared by 0 bases and J by 6 bases, with 11 bases between. The CDR3 is CASSIERGAAEAFF. CDR3 nucleotides: TGTGCCAGTAGTATAGAGCGGGGGGCCGCTGAAGCTTTCTTT.

The V call is TRBV7-2, the J call TRBJ2-2; 10 nucleotides align to TRBD2. CDR1 and CDR2 from the germline V gene are SGHTA and FQGNSA. The CDR3 has 18 amino acids. J was trimmed by 5 bases and V by 1 base; bases with no gene match: 10. The CDR3 loop is CASSLEPLAGVGTGELFF. The CDR3 DNA reads as TGTGCCAGCAGCTTAGAACCCCTAGCGGGAGTAGGAACCGGGGAGCTGTTTTTT.

This chain joins TRBV30 and TRBJ1-1, with D perhaps matching TRBD1 (5 bases). Germline loops: CDR1 GTSNPN, CDR2 SVGIG (reference sequence). Trimming took off 4 bases at V and 4 bases at J, with 10 bases between the two ends. The length of the CDR3 is 12 residues. The CDR3 loop is CAWKGDVTEAFF. The CDR3 DNA is TGTGCCTGGAAAGGGGATGTCACTGAAGCTTTCTTT.

This rearrangement joins TRBV10-3 to TRBJ2-1; weak D call: TRBD2 (5 bases). Germline CDR1 ENHRY, CDR2 SYGVKD. Trimming left V 5 bases short and J 0 bases short, with 11 bases between. CDR3 length: 15 amino acids. The CDR3 region is CAISRYSDSYNEQFF. The CDR3 nucleotides are TGTGCCATCAGTCGATATAGCGACTCCTACAATGAGCAGTTCTTC.

This sequence joins TRBV6-4 and TRBJ2-1; D not resolved. Trimming removed 2 bases from V and 3 bases from J, with 11 bases in between. The CDR3 contains 15 residues. The germline V gene has CDR1 MRHNA and CDR2 SNTAGT. CDR3 bases: TGTGCCAGCAGTGACCGCGGAGATTTCTACAATGAGCAGTTCTTC. Translated: CASSDRGDFYNEQFF.